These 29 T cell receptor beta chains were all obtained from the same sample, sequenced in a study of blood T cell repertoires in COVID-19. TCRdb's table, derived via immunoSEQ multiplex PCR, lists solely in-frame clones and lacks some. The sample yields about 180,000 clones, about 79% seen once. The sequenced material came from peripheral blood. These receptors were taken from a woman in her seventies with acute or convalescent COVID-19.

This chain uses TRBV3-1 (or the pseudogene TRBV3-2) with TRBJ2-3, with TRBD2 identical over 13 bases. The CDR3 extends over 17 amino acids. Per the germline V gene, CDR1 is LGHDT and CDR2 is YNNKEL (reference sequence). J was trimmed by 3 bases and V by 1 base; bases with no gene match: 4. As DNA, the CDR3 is TGTGCCAGCAGCCAAGTTGGACTAGCGGGAGAAACAGATACGCAGTATTTT. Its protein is CASSQVGLAGETDTQYF.

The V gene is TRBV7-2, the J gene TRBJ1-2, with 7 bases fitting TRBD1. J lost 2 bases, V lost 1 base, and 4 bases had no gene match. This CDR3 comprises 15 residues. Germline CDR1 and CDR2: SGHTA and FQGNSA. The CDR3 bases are TGTGCCAGCAGCTTAGTAGGGACAGCGAACTATGGCTACACCTTC. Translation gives CASSLVGTANYGYTF.

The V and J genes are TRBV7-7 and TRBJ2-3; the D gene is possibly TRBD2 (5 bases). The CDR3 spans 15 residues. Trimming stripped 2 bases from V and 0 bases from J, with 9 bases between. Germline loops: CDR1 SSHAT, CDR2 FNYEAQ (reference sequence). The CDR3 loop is CASSLRLASTDTQYF. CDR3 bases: TGTGCCAGCAGCTTACGGCTAGCCAGCACAGATACGCAGTATTTT. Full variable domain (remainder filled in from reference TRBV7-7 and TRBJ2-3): GAGVSQSPRYKVTKRGQDVTLRCDPISSHATLYWYQQALGQGPEFLTYFNYEAQPDKSGLPSDRFSAERPEGSISTLTIQRTEQRDSAMYRCASSLRLASTDTQYFGPGTRLTVL.

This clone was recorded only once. The chain's CDR3 is CASSLDARAVYEQYF. DNA for the CDR3: TGCGCCAGCAGCTTGGACGCGCGGGCAGTCTACGAGCAGTACTTC. The chain is built from TRBV5-1 and TRBJ2-7; D may be TRBD2 (5 bases). V lost 0 bases, J lost 3 bases, and 13 bases lay in between. Germline CDR1 is SGHRS and CDR2 is YFSETQ. CDR3 length: 15 amino acids.

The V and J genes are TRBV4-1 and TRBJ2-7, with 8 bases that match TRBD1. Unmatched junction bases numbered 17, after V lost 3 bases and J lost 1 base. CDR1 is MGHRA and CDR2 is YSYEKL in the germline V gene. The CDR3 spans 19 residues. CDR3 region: CASSQRRLWDRNNSYEQYF. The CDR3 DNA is TGCGCCAGCAGCCAGAGAAGATTATGGGACAGGAACAATTCCTACGAGCAGTACTTC.

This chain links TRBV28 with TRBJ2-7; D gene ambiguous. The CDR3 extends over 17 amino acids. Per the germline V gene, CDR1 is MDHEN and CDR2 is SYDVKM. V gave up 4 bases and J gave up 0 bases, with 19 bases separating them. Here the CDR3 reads CASSSPASASSSYEQYF. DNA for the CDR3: TGTGCCAGCAGTTCCCCCGCCTCAGCTAGTTCCTCCTACGAGCAGTACTTC.

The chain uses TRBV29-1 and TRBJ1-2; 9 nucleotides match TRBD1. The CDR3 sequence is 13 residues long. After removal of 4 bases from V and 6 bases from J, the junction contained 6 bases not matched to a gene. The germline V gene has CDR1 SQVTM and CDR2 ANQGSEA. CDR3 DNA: TGCAGCGTTGCCGGACAGGGGATCAATGGCTACACCTTC. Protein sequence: CSVAGQGINGYTF.

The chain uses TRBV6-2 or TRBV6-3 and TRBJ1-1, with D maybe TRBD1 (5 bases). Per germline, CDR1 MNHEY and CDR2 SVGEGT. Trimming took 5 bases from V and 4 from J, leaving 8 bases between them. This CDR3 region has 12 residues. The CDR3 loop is CASSRGATEAFF. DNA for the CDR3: TGTGCCAGCAGTAGGGGTGCCACTGAAGCTTTCTTT.

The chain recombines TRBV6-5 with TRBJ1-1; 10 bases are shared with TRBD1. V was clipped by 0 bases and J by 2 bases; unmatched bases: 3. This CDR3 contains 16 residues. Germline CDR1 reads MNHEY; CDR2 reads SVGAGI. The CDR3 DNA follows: TGTGCCAGCAGTTACTCGACAGGGGGCCCCAACACTGAAGCTTTCTTT. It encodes CASSYSTGGPNTEAFF.

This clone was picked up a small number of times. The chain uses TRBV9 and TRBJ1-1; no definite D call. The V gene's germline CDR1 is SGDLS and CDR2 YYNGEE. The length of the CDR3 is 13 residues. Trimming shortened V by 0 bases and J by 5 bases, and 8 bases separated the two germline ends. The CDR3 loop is CASSVDRGTEAFF. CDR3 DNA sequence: TGTGCCAGCAGCGTAGATCGGGGAACTGAAGCTTTCTTT.

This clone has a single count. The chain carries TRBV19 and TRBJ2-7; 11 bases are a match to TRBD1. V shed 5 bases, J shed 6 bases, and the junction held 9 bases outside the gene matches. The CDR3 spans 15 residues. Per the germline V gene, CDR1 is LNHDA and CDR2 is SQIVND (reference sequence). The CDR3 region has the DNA TGTGCCAGTAGTTCCGGGACAGGGGGTTGGGTCGAGCAGTACTTC. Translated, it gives CASSSGTGGWVEQYF. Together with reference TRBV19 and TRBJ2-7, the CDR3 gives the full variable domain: DGGITQSPKYLFRKEGQNVTLSCEQNLNHDAMYWYRQDPGQGLRLIYYSQIVNDFQKGDIAEGYSVSREKKESFPLTVTSAQKNPTAFYLCASSSGTGGWVEQYFGPGTRLTVT.

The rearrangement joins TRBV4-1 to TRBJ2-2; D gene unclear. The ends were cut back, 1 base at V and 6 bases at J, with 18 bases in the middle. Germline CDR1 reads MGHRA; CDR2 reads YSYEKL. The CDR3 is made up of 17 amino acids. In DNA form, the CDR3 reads TGCGCCAGCAGCCAAGGCCCGGCGGTTAGCTCGTCCGGGGAGCTGTTTTTT. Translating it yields CASSQGPAVSSSGELFF.

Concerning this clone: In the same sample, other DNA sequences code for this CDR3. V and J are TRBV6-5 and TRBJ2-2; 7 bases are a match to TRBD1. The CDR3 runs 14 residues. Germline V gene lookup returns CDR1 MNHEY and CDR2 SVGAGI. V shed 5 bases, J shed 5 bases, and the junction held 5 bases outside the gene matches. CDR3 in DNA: TGTGCCAGCAGTCCGACAGGGACGACCGGGGAGCTGTTTTTT. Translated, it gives CASSPTGTTGELFF.

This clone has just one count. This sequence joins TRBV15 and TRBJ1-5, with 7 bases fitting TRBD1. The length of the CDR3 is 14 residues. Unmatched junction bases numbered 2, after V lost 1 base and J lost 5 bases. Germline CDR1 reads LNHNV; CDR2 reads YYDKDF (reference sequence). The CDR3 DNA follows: TGTGCCACCAGCAGAGGACAGGGCCATCAGCCCCAGCATTTT. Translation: CATSRGQGHQPQHF.

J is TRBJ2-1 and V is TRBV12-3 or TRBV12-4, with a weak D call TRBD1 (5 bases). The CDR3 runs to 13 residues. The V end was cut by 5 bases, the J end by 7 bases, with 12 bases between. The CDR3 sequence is CASSQTVDNEQFF. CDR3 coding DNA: TGTGCCAGCAGTCAGACAGTAGATAATGAGCAGTTCTTC.

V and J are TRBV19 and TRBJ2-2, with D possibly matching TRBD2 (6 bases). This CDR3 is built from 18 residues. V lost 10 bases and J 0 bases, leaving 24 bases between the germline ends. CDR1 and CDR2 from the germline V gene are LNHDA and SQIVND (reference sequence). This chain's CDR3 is CAIPGNSGKYSNTGELFF. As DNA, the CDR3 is TGTGCCATTCCGGGGAATAGCGGTAAATACTCGAACACCGGGGAGCTGTTTTTT.

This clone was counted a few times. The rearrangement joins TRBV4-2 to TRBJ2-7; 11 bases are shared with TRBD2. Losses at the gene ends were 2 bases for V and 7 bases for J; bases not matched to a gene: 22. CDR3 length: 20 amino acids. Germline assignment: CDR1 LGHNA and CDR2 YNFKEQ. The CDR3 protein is CASSQSAPGLAAIHRGEQYF. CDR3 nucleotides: TGTGCCAGCAGCCAATCGGCACCGGGACTAGCGGCTATTCACCGGGGAGAGCAGTACTTC.

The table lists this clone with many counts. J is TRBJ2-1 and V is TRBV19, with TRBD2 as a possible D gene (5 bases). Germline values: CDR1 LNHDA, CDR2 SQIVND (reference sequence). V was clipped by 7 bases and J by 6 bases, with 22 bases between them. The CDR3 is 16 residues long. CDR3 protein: CASIGGDSAGLNEQFF. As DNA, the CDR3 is TGTGCCAGTATAGGTGGGGATTCCGCGGGCCTCAATGAGCAGTTCTTC.

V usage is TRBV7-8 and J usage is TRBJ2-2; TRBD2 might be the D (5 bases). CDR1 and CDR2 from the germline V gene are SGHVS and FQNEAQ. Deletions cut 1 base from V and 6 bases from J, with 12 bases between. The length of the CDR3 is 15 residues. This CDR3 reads CASSLGVGEAGELFF. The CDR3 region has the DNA TGTGCCAGCAGCTTAGGTGTGGGAGAGGCCGGGGAGCTGTTTTTT.

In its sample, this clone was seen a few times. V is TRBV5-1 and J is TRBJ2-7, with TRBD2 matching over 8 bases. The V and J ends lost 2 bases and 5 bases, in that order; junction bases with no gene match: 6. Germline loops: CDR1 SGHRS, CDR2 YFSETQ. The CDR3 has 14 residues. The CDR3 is CASSFLGRADEQYF. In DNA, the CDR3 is TGCGCCAGCAGCTTTCTCGGGAGGGCCGACGAGCAGTACTTC.

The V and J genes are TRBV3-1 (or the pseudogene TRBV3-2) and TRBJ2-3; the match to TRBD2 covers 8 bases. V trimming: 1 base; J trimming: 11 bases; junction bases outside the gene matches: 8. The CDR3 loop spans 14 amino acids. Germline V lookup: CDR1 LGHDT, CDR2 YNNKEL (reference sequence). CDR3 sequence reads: CASSQGSGSLRQYF. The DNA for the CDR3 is TGTGCCAGCAGCCAAGGAAGCGGGAGTCTTAGGCAGTATTTT.

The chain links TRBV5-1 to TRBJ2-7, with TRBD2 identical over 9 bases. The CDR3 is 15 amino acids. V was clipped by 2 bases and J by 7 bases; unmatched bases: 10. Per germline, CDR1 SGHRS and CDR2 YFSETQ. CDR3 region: CASSLGGRAYGEQYF. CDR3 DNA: TGCGCCAGCAGCTTAGGCGGGAGGGCCTACGGGGAGCAGTACTTC.

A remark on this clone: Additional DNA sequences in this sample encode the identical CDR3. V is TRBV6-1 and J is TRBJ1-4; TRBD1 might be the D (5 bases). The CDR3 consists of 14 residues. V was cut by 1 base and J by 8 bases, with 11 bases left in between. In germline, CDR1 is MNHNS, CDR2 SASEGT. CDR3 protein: CASSEGAGREKLFF. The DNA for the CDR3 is TGTGCCAGCAGTGAAGGGGCAGGGAGGGAAAAACTGTTTTTT.

CDR3 region: CASSRGLAGGRGETQYF. In nucleotides, the CDR3 is TGTGCCAGCAGCCGAGGACTAGCGGGAGGCCGGGGGGAGACCCAGTACTTC. The chain joins TRBV5-6 to TRBJ2-5; 14 positions match TRBD2. Germline V gene lookup returns CDR1 SGHDT and CDR2 YYEEEE. V lost 4 bases and J lost 5; bases outside the gene matches: 10. This CDR3 region has 17 residues.

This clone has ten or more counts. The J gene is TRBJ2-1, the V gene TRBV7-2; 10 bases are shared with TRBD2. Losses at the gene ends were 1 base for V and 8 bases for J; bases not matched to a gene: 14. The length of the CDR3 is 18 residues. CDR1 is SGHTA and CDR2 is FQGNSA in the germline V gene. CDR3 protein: CASSLEIAGGSLYHEQFF. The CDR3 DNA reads TGTGCCAGCAGCTTAGAGATAGCGGGAGGAAGTTTATATCATGAGCAGTTCTTC.

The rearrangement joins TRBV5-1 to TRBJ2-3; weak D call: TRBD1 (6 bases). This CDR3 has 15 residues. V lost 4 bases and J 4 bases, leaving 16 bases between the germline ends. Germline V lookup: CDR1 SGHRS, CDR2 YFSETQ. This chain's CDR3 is CASSRRTAGADTQYF. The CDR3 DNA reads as TGCGCCAGCAGCCGACGGACAGCAGGCGCAGATACGCAGTATTTT.

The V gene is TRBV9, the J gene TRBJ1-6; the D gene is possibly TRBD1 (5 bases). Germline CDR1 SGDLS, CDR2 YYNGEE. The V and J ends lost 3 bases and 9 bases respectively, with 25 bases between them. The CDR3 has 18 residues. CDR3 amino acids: CASSATSFPTEESSPLHF. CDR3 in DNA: TGTGCCAGCAGCGCGACATCTTTTCCGACAGAAGAGTCTTCACCCCTCCACTTT.

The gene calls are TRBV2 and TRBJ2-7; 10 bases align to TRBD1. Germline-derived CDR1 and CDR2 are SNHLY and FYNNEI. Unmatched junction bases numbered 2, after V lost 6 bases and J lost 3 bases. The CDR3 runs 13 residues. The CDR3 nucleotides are TGTGCCAGCAGCCGGGACAGGGGCTACGAGCAGTACTTC. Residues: CASSRDRGYEQYF.

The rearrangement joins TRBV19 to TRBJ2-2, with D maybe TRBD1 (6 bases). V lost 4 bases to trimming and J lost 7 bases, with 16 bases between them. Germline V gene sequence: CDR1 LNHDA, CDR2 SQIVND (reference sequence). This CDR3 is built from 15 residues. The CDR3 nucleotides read TGTGCCAGTAGTACACAGGGTCTCACCTTCGGGGAGCTGTTTTTT. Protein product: CASSTQGLTFGELFF.